This is a list of T cell receptor beta chains from one sample in a study of CD8 T cells in Susac syndrome. Each CDR3 protein gets one entry after TCRdb re-called the immunoSEQ multiplex PCR reads with MiXCR. Seen here are 70,000 to 75,000 distinct CDR3 sequences, 85% to 95% observed once, and the top ten hold over 0.12%. Material for sequencing was CD4+ T cells from PBMCs. The receptors here all came from a human donor with Susac syndrome. Each CDR3 is given with its conserved first and last residue. D genes are given only for firm matches. Only part of the rows carry a size: once, few, many, or a class if the clone is expanded.

TRBJ1-6 | TRBV7-9 | NA | TRBD1 | TGTGCCAGCAGCTTAGTGGGACAGATGAATTCACCCCTCCACTTT | CASSLVGQMNSPLHF
TRBJ2-5 | TRBV19 | NA | NA | TGTGCCAGTAGTCAAGTAGGAGGGAGCCAAGAGACCCAGTACTTC | CASSQVGGSQETQYF
TRBJ1-5 | TRBV30 | NA | TRBD1 | TGTGCCTGGAGTGTACGCAGGGGGCGTCAGCCCCAGCATTTT | CAWSVRRGRQPQHF
TRBJ2-3 | TRBV6-6 | NA | NA | TGTGCCAGCAGTTACGGGCGGACTCCTAGCACAGATACGCAGTATTTT | CASSYGRTPSTDTQYF
TRBJ1-2 | TRBV28 | NA | NA | TGTGCCAGCAGTCCCGGGGAGGGTTACCAGGGCTACACCTTC | CASSPGEGYQGYTF
TRBJ2-5 | TRBV7-2 | NA | NA | TGTGCCAGCAGCTTAGTGGGGGCAGGGGCTATCCAAGAGACCCAGTACTTC | CASSLVGAGAIQETQYF
TRBJ1-1 | TRBV29-1 | NA | NA | TGCAGCGGGGACGGGGGAGCGAACACTGAAGCTTTCTTT | CSGDGGANTEAFF
TRBJ1-5 | TRBV6-6 | NA | NA | TGTGCCAGCAGTTACAGTCATAGCAATCAGCCCCAGCATTTT | CASSYSHSNQPQHF
TRBJ1-5 | TRBV2 | NA | NA | TGTGCCAGCAGCGAACCGGGACAACAGCATTTT | CASSEPGQQHF
TRBJ1-2 | TRBV7-9 | NA | TRBD1 | TGTGCCAGCAGCTCACAGGGGGCGGATGGCTACACCTTC | CASSSQGADGYTF
TRBJ2-7 | TRBV21-1 | NA | NA | TGTGCCAGCAGAAACAATAACGAGCAGTACTTC | CASRNNNEQYF
TRBJ2-4 | TRBV6-6 | NA | TRBD1 | TGTGCCAGCAGTCGGTCAACAGGGGACCTCATGAACATTCAGTACTTC | CASSRSTGDLMNIQYF
TRBJ2-2 | TRBV5-4 | NA | NA | TGTGCCTGGGGACCCACCGGGGAGCTGTTTTTT | CAWGPTGELFF
TRBJ2-4 | TRBV11-1 | NA | TRBD2 | TGTGCCAGCAGCTTAGCCTGGACTAGCGGGGAAAACGGGGGCAAAAACATTCAGTACTTC | CASSLAWTSGENGGKNIQYF
TRBJ2-5 | TRBV5-1 | NA | TRBD2 | TGCGCCAGCAGCTTGGGATCCGGGACTAGTGCAATTCAAGAGACCCAGTACTTC | CASSLGSGTSAIQETQYF
TRBJ1-2 | TRBV25-1 | NA | NA | TGTGCCAGCAGTGAAACTAATGGCTACACCTTC | CASSETNGYTF
TRBJ2-3 | TRBV2 | NA | TRBD2 | TGTGCCAACGAGAGAATGGCTAGCGGGGGGGGGCAGTATTTT | CANERMASGGGQYF
TRBJ1-2 | TRBV5-1 | NA | NA | TGCGCCAGCAGAAGTCTCGAGACAGCCTATGGCTACACCTTC | CASRSLETAYGYTF
TRBJ2-5 | TRBV30 | NA | TRBD1 | TGTGCCTGGACCTCAAACAGGGGCCGGCAAGAGACCCAGTACTTC | CAWTSNRGRQETQYF
TRBJ2-3 | TRBV12-3/TRBV12-4 | NA | TRBD1 | TGTGCCAGCAGTCAAAGGGGGCGCACAGATACGCAGTATTTT | CASSQRGRTDTQYF
TRBJ1-4 | TRBV28 | NA | NA | TGTGCCAGCAGTTCCCCAGGGGCAACTAATGAAAAACTGTTTTTT | CASSSPGATNEKLFF
TRBJ2-2 | TRBV7-9 | NA | NA | TGTGCCAGCAGCTTACCCGGGGGTAAAACCGGGGAGCTGTTTTTT | CASSLPGGKTGELFF
TRBJ1-2 | TRBV7-4 | few | TRBD1 | TGTGCCAGCAGCCAACAGGGGGCCGGCTATGGCTACACCTTC | CASSQQGAGYGYTF
TRBJ2-5 | TRBV19 | NA | NA | TGTGCCAGTAGTAACACAAATACGGGAACCCAGTACTTC | CASSNTNTGTQYF
TRBJ1-2 | TRBV6-2/TRBV6-3 | NA | NA | TGTGCCAGCAATGAGCTCCCCTGGGCCTATGGCTACACCTTC | CASNELPWAYGYTF
TRBJ2-7 | TRBV7-3 | NA | NA | TGTGCCAGCAGCACAGGGCCCCCGAGGTACGAGCAGTACTTC | CASSTGPPRYEQYF
TRBJ1-3 | TRBV6-1 | NA | NA | TGTGCCAGCAGTCCCGACCCAGGCCAACATTCTGGAAACACCATATATTTT | CASSPDPGQHSGNTIYF
TRBJ2-5 | TRBV25-1 | NA | NA | TGTGCCAGCAGTGAACCGGGACACCAAGAGACCCAGTACTTC | CASSEPGHQETQYF
TRBJ2-5 | TRBV10-2 | NA | TRBD2 | TGCGCCAGCAGGGATAGCGGGGGGGCCCAGACCCAGTACTTC | CASRDSGGAQTQYF
TRBJ2-2 | TRBV18 | once | NA | TGTGCCAGCTCACGAGGGAACACCGGGGAGCTGTTTTTT | CASSRGNTGELFF
TRBJ2-2 | TRBV20-1 | NA | TRBD2 | TGCAGTGCTAGATCGCCTAGCGGAGCGAACACCGGGGAGCTGTTTTTT | CSARSPSGANTGELFF